This T cell receptor (beta chain) came from a study of cytotoxic CD8 clonotypes in ibrutinib-treated CLL. Study as a whole: Investigators collected response samples after a median about 11 months of treatment, range 6 to 36.

This CDR3 is built from 16 residues. CDR1 and CDR2 (germline): LNHNV, YYDKDF (reference sequence). The V end was cut by 3 bases, the J end by 4 bases, with 15 bases between. Measured with immunoSEQ multiplex PCR; TCRdb has only the in-frame clones, and not every one. The data show fewer than 400,000 clones, roughly 71% seen once. This clone was found a few times. The rearrangement links TRBV15 to TRBJ1-4; D remains unclear. The specimen comprised PBMCs, sampled after 36 months of ibrutinib treatment. The clonotype comes from a human donor with chronic lymphocytic leukemia. For the CDR3, the DNA is TGTGCCACCAGCAGCCGCGCCCACGTGGGTAATGAAAAACTGTTTTTT. Its translation is CATSSRAHVGNEKLFF.